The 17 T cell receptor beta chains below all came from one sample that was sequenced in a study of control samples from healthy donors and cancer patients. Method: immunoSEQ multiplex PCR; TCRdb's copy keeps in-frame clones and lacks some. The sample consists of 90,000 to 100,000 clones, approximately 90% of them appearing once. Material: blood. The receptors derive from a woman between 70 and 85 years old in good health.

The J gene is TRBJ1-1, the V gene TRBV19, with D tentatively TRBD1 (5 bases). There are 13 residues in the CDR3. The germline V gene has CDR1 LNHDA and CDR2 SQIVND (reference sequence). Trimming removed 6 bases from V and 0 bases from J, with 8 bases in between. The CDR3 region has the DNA TGTGCCAGTAGGGGGCCTATGAACACTGAAGCTTTCTTT. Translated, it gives CASRGPMNTEAFF.

The CDR3 is CATSDPQAGLGYTF. Here the CDR3 DNA reads TGTGCCACCAGTGACCCCCAGGCGGGGTTAGGCTACACCTTC. This chain connects TRBV24-1 to TRBJ1-2; no clear D. Germline V gene data show CDR1 as KGHDR and CDR2 as SFDVKD. The V end lost 4 bases, the J end lost 8 bases, and 16 bases lay between the germline ends. The CDR3 covers 14 residues.

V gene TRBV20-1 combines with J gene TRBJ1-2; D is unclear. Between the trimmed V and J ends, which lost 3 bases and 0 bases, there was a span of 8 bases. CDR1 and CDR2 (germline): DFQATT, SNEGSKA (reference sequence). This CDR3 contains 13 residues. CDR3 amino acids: CSASPASNYGYTF. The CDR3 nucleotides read TGCAGTGCTAGTCCAGCTTCTAACTATGGCTACACCTTC.

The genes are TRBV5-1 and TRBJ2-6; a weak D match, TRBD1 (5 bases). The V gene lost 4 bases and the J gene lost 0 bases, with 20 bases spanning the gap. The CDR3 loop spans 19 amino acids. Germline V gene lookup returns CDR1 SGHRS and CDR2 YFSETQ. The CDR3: CASSLNGQGLGSGANVLTF. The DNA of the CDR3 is TGCGCCAGCAGCCTCAATGGCCAGGGCCTGGGCTCTGGGGCCAACGTCCTGACTTTC.

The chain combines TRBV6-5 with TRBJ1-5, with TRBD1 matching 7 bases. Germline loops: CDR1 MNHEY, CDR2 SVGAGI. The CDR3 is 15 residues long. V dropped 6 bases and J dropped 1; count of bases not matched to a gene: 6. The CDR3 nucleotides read TGTGCCAGCAGCAGTGGACAGGACAGCAATCAGCCCCAGCATTTT. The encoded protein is CASSSGQDSNQPQHF.

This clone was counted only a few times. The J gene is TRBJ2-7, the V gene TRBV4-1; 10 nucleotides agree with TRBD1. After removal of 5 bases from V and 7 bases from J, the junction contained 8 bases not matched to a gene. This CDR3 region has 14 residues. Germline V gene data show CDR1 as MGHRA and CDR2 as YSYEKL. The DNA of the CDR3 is TGCGCCAGCAGCTTCCGACAGGGGGCTTGGGAGCAGTACTTC. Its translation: CASSFRQGAWEQYF.

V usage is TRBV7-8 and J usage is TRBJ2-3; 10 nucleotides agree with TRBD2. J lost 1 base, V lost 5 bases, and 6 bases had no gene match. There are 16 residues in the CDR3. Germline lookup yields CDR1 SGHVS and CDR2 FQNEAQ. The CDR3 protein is CASSAQRGGRTDTQYF. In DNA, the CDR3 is TGTGCCAGCAGCGCGCAGCGGGGGGGTCGCACAGATACGCAGTATTTT.

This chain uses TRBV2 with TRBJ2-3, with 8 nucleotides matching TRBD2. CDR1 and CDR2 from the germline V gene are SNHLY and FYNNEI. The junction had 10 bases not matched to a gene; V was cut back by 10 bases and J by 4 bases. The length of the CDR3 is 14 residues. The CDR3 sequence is CATRSGRGADTQYF. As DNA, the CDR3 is TGTGCCACCCGCAGCGGGAGAGGTGCAGATACGCAGTATTTT.

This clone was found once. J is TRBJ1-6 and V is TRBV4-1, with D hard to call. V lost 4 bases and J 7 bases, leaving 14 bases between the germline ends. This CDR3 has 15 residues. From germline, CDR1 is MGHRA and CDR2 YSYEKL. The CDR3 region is CASSPLLLTNSPLHF. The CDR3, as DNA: TGCGCCAGCAGCCCCCTCCTCTTGACAAATTCACCCCTCCACTTT.

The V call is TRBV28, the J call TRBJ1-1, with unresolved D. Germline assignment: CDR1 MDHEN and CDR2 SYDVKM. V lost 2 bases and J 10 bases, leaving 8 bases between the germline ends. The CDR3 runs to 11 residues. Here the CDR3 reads CASSLDHAAFF. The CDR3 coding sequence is TGTGCCAGCAGTTTAGATCACGCAGCTTTCTTT.

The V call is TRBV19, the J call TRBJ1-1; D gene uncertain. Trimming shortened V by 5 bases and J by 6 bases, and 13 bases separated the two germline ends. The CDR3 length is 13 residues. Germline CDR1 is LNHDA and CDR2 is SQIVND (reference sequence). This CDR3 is CASSLGSPAEAFF. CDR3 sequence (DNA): TGTGCCAGTAGTTTGGGTTCGCCCGCTGAAGCTTTCTTT.

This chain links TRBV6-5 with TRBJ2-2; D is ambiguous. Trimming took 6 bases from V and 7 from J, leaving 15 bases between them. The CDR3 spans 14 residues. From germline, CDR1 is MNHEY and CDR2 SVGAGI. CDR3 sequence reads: CASRNWADLGELFF. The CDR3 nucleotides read TGTGCCAGCAGAAATTGGGCCGACCTCGGGGAGCTGTTTTTT.

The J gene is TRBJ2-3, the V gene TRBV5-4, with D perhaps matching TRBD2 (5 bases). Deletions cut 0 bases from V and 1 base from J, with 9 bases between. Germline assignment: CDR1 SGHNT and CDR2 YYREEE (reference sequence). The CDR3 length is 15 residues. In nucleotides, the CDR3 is TGTGCCAGCAGCTTGGGTGGACTCGGCACAGATACGCAGTATTTT. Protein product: CASSLGGLGTDTQYF.

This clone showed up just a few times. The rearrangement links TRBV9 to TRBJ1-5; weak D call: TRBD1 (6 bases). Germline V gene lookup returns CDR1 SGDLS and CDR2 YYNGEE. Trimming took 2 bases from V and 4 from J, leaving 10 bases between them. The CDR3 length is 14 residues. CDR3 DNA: TGTGCCAGCAGCGTCGGGACAACAAATCAGCCCCAGCATTTT. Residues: CASSVGTTNQPQHF. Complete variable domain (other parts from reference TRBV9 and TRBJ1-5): DSGVTQTPKHLITATGQRVTLRCSPRSGDLSVYWYQQSLDQGLQFLIQYYNGEERAKGNILERFSAQQFPDLHSELNLSSLELGDSALYFCASSVGTTNQPQHFGDGTRLSIL.

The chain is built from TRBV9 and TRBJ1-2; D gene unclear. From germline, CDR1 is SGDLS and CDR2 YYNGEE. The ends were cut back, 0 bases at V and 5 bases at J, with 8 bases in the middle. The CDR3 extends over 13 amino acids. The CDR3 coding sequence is TGTGCCAGCAGCGTAGAAGGAGAGTATGGCTACACCTTC. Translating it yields CASSVEGEYGYTF.

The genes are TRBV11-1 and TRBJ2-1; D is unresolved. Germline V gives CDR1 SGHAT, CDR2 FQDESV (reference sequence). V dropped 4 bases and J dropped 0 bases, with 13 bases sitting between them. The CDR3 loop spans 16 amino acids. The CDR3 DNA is TGTGCCAGCAGCTCGCGTGTGGTGAGCTCCTACAATGAGCAGTTCTTC. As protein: CASSSRVVSSYNEQFF.

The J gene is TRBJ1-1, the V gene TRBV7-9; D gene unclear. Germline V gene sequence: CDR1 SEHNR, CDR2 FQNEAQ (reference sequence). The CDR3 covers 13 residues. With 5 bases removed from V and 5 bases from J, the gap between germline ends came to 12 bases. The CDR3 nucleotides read TGTGCCAGCAGCCTGTCGACGGGTACTGAAGCTTTCTTT. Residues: CASSLSTGTEAFF.